A single sample gave rise to the 32 T cell receptor beta chains below, sequenced in a study of blood T cell repertoires in COVID-19 (dated by TCRdb to the early 2020s). The method behind the library was the immunoSEQ multiplex PCR assay. What TCRdb holds here is the immuneACCESS table cut down to in-frame rearrangements. Part of the clones is not present; checked against another copy, under half of the missing clones reflect an unresolved V gene, and the others are unexplained. The sample table shows about 250,000 clones, and nearly 90% are seen once. The ten largest clones add up to 3% of the sample. The sequencing input was peripheral blood. Receptors were obtained from a man aged 18 to 35 with active or convalescent COVID-19.

The chain has TRBV6-2 or TRBV6-3 and TRBJ1-1; tentatively, D is TRBD1 (5 bases). V lost 7 bases, J lost 1 base, and 16 bases lay in between. The V gene's germline CDR1 is MNHEY and CDR2 SVGEGT. The CDR3 covers 15 residues. The chain's CDR3 is CASTPQGVRNTEAFF. The CDR3 region has the DNA TGTGCCAGCACCCCTCAAGGGGTGAGGAACACTGAAGCTTTCTTT.

This chain connects TRBV28 to TRBJ1-3, with D possibly matching TRBD1 (6 bases). Trimming cost V 4 bases and J 10 bases, with 23 bases left between them. The CDR3 extends over 16 amino acids. Germline CDR1 reads MDHEN; CDR2 reads SYDVKM. CDR3 residues: CASSSQGRKAPGTIYF. The CDR3 DNA sequence: TGTGCCAGCAGTTCACAGGGACGTAAGGCGCCGGGGACCATATATTTT.

The chain employs TRBV24-1 and TRBJ2-7, with D possibly TRBD1 on 5 matching bases. V was pared by 4 bases and J by 1 base, with 13 bases between. This CDR3 contains 15 residues. Germline V gene data show CDR1 as KGHDR and CDR2 as SFDVKD. CDR3 loop: CATSDPRTGSYEQYF. Written as DNA, the CDR3 is TGTGCCACCAGTGACCCTAGAACAGGATCCTACGAGCAGTACTTC.

This chain joins TRBV6-6 and TRBJ2-2; TRBD2 aligns across 7 bases. CDR3 length equals 11 residues. Germline V gives CDR1 MNHNY, CDR2 SVGAGI (reference sequence). V trimming: 10 bases; J trimming: 8 bases; junction bases outside the gene matches: 4. The CDR3 region has the DNA TGTGCCACCGGGGAGGGAGGGGAGCTGTTTTTT. Translating it yields CATGEGGELFF.

The V call is TRBV5-1, the J call TRBJ2-1, with 8 bases matching TRBD2. The CDR3 length is 16 residues. Germline-derived CDR1 and CDR2 are SGHRS and YFSETQ. J lost 12 bases, V lost 0 bases, and 14 bases had no gene match. CDR3 region: CASSLDPAGGGVGQFF. The CDR3 DNA reads TGCGCCAGCAGCTTGGATCCCGCGGGGGGAGGAGTGGGGCAGTTCTTC. Filled out from reference TRBV5-1 and TRBJ2-1, the complete variable domain reads KAGVTQTPRYLIKTRGQQVTLSCSPISGHRSVSWYQQTPGQGLQFLFEYFSETQRNKGNFPGRFSGRQFSNSRSEMNVSTLELGDSALYLCASSLDPAGGGVGQFFGPGTRLTVL.

The chain couples TRBV29-1 to TRBJ1-1; perhaps TRBD1 as D (5 bases). With 7 bases removed from V and 4 bases from J, the gap between germline ends came to 13 bases. The CDR3 extends over 12 amino acids. Germline V gene sequence: CDR1 SQVTM, CDR2 ANQGSEA. The CDR3 protein is CSGRPGGTEAFF. As DNA, the CDR3 is TGCAGCGGACGGCCGGGGGGCACTGAAGCTTTCTTT.

The table lists this clone with a count of one. The chain links TRBV7-9 to TRBJ2-7; weak D call: TRBD1 (5 bases). CDR1 SEHNR and CDR2 FQNEAQ come from the germline V gene (reference sequence). The CDR3 is made up of 15 amino acids. V was pared by 1 base and J by 9 bases, with 19 bases between. For the CDR3, the DNA is TGTGCCAGCAGCTTAGGATTGGTCCCAGGGTTAGGGCAGTACTTC. This codes for CASSLGLVPGLGQYF.

The table lists this clone with a few counts. The chain employs TRBV7-9 and TRBJ1-2; D call uncertain. Germline CDR1 and CDR2: SEHNR and FQNEAQ (reference sequence). This CDR3 region has 12 residues. V was shortened by 0 bases and J by 13 bases, with 12 bases between the two germline ends. CDR3 sequence (DNA): TGTGCCAGCAGCTTAGCGGGCACCTCAGGCACCTTC. Its translation is CASSLAGTSGTF.

This chain uses TRBV15 with TRBJ2-1, with 7 positions matching TRBD2. Germline V gene data show CDR1 as LNHNV and CDR2 as YYDKDF (reference sequence). J lost 7 bases, V lost 4 bases, and 7 bases had no gene match. This CDR3 has 14 amino acids. Written as DNA, the CDR3 is TGTGCCACCAGCACCAGCGGGATGGTTAATGAGCAGTTCTTC. Encoded protein: CATSTSGMVNEQFF.

This clone was seen a single time. The rearrangement links TRBV9 to TRBJ1-4, with a tentative D call TRBD1 (5 bases). From germline, CDR1 is SGDLS and CDR2 YYNGEE. V was shortened by 0 bases and J by 5 bases, with 11 bases between the two germline ends. This CDR3 region has 15 residues. As DNA, the CDR3 is TGTGCCAGCAGCGTAGGTGACGGGGGGAATGAAAAACTGTTTTTT. Encoded protein: CASSVGDGGNEKLFF.

V is TRBV5-6 and J is TRBJ1-1; unclear D gene. Between the trimmed V and J ends, which lost 2 bases and 4 bases, there was a span of 9 bases. Looked up from germline, CDR1 is SGHDT and CDR2 is YYEEEE. The CDR3 totals 13 residues. The CDR3 DNA is TGTGCCAGCAGCTTTATAAGCGGCACTGAAGCTTTCTTT. This encodes CASSFISGTEAFF.

The rearrangement links TRBV10-1 to TRBJ1-4; perhaps TRBD1 as D (5 bases). V lost 3 bases and J lost 7, with 9 bases in between. The germline V gene has CDR1 WNHNN and CDR2 SYGVQD (reference sequence). The CDR3 is 13 residues long. Here the CDR3 reads CASSDPGGEKLFF. The CDR3 bases are TGCGCCAGCAGTGACCCGGGGGGTGAAAAACTGTTTTTT.

This rearrangement joins TRBV2 to TRBJ1-4; 8 bases are a match to TRBD1. The germline V gene has CDR1 SNHLY and CDR2 FYNNEI. Unmatched junction bases numbered 2, after V lost 2 bases and J lost 6 bases. The CDR3 is 14 residues long. CDR3 sequence: CASSEYRGDEKLFF. As DNA, the CDR3 is TGTGCCAGCAGTGAATACAGGGGGGATGAAAAACTGTTTTTT.

V and J are TRBV15 and TRBJ2-3; 8 positions match TRBD2. The V gene end was trimmed by 8 bases and the J gene end by 0 bases; junction bases not matched to a gene: 4. Germline CDR1 is LNHNV and CDR2 is YYDKDF (reference sequence). The CDR3 runs 14 residues. The DNA for the CDR3 is TGTGCCACCGGTCGACTAGCGAGCACAGATACGCAGTATTTT. It yields the protein CATGRLASTDTQYF.

The chain is built from TRBV9 and TRBJ2-7, with 7 bases identical to TRBD2. The CDR3 loop spans 14 amino acids. J lost 5 bases, V lost 4 bases, and 9 bases had no gene match. Germline values: CDR1 SGDLS, CDR2 YYNGEE. The CDR3 region is CASSRAGFHHEQYF. The CDR3 bases are TGTGCCAGCAGCCGAGCGGGATTTCATCACGAGCAGTACTTC. The full variable domain, in which reference TRBV9 and TRBJ2-7 provide the parts outside the CDR3, is DSGVTQTPKHLITATGQRVTLRCSPRSGDLSVYWYQQSLDQGLQFLIQYYNGEERAKGNILERFSAQQFPDLHSELNLSSLELGDSALYFCASSRAGFHHEQYFGPGTRLTVT.

The rearrangement joins TRBV5-4 to TRBJ2-5; 10 bases match TRBD2. This CDR3 is 15 amino acids long. V was clipped by 5 bases and J by 2 bases; unmatched bases: 6. The germline V gene has CDR1 SGHNT and CDR2 YYREEE (reference sequence). The CDR3 nucleotides read TGTGCCAGCAGGAATGTAGCGGGGGGACAAGAGACCCAGTACTTC. Protein product: CASRNVAGGQETQYF.

The rearrangement links TRBV19 to TRBJ1-2; perhaps TRBD1 as D (6 bases). V lost 1 base and J lost 2, with 11 bases in between. In germline, CDR1 is LNHDA, CDR2 SQIVND (reference sequence). CDR3 length equals 15 residues. As DNA, the CDR3 is TGTGCCAGTAGTATAGGGGACACACGAAACTATGGCTACACCTTC. It specifies CASSIGDTRNYGYTF.

The chain combines TRBV5-1 with TRBJ1-2; D is undetermined. Germline loops: CDR1 SGHRS, CDR2 YFSETQ. V lost 4 bases and J 3 bases, leaving 16 bases between the germline ends. The CDR3 totals 15 residues. This CDR3 reads CASSPTADGDYGYTF. The CDR3 coding sequence is TGCGCCAGCAGCCCCACCGCGGACGGGGACTATGGCTACACCTTC.

The chain carries TRBV10-2 and TRBJ2-7, with 10 bases that match TRBD2. The CDR3 covers 19 residues. V lost 1 base and J lost 0; bases outside the gene matches: 12. Germline lookup yields CDR1 WSHSY and CDR2 SAAADI. Here the CDR3 DNA reads TGCGCCAGCAGTGAGTTTGGGGCTAGCGGGGGCCGGAGCTCCTACGAGCAGTACTTC. It specifies CASSEFGASGGRSSYEQYF.

The chain couples TRBV7-9 to TRBJ1-2; D possibly corresponds to TRBD1 (6 bases). V lost 1 base, J lost 6 bases, and 18 bases lay in between. The CDR3 runs 16 residues. Germline CDR1 reads SEHNR; CDR2 reads FQNEAQ (reference sequence). CDR3 protein: CASSLVRPGAGNGYTF. The CDR3 region has the DNA TGTGCCAGCAGCTTAGTGAGGCCAGGGGCTGGGAATGGCTACACCTTC.

This chain links TRBV9 with TRBJ2-3, with TRBD1 as a possible D gene (6 bases). Trimming removed 3 bases from V and 4 bases from J, with 21 bases in between. CDR3 length: 17 amino acids. Per the germline V gene, CDR1 is SGDLS and CDR2 is YYNGEE. Here the CDR3 reads CASSAQTTGKAADTQYF. CDR3 DNA: TGTGCCAGCAGCGCACAGACTACAGGGAAGGCAGCAGATACGCAGTATTTT.

This chain joins TRBV7-2 and TRBJ2-1; 7 nucleotides line up with TRBD1. J gave up 5 bases and V 1 base, and 5 bases lay outside the gene matches. Germline CDR1 and CDR2: SGHTA and FQGNSA. The CDR3 consists of 15 residues. The CDR3 DNA is TGTGCCAGCAGCTTAGGGTGGCAGGGGGACAATGAGCAGTTCTTC. Amino acids: CASSLGWQGDNEQFF.

This clone was counted between two and nine times. CDR3 DNA sequence: TGTGCCAGCGGTCGCTACGACTACAATGAGCAGTTCTTC. Translation: CASGRYDYNEQFF. The rearrangement joins TRBV7-8 to TRBJ2-1; D gene ambiguous. In germline, CDR1 is SGHVS, CDR2 FQNEAQ. The V end lost 8 bases, the J end lost 3 bases, and 11 bases lay between the germline ends. The CDR3 spans 13 residues. The full variable domain, its missing parts supplied by reference TRBV7-8 and TRBJ2-1, is GAGVSQSPRYKVAKRGQDVALRCDPISGHVSLFWYQQALGQGPEFLTYFQNEAQLDKSGLPSDRFFAERPEGSVSTLKIQRTQQEDSAVYLCASGRYDYNEQFFGPGTRLTVL.

The chain links TRBV6-5 to TRBJ1-2, with 7 bases lining up with TRBD1. The germline CDR1 and CDR2 sequences are MNHEY and SVGAGI. The CDR3 is 14 amino acids. V trimming: 5 bases; J trimming: 4 bases; junction bases outside the gene matches: 7. CDR3 loop: CASSLNRGSYGYTF. Here the CDR3 DNA reads TGTGCCAGCAGTCTTAACAGGGGTTCCTATGGCTACACCTTC.

This chain uses TRBV4-1 with TRBJ2-1; possible D gene TRBD2, 7 bases. V dropped 0 bases and J dropped 9 bases, with 12 bases sitting between them. Per the germline V gene, CDR1 is MGHRA and CDR2 is YSYEKL. There are 14 residues in the CDR3. The CDR3 bases are TGCGCCAGCAGCCAAGATGCAGGGGAGGGTGAGCAGTTCTTC. Translating it yields CASSQDAGEGEQFF.

V gene TRBV5-4 combines with J gene TRBJ1-6, with a possible D match to TRBD1 (5 bases). Germline lookup yields CDR1 SGHNT and CDR2 YYREEE (reference sequence). V lost 4 bases and J 8 bases, leaving 16 bases between the germline ends. The CDR3 is 15 amino acids. CDR3 protein: CASSRDSSKDSPLHF. The CDR3, as DNA: TGTGCCAGCAGCCGAGACAGCTCTAAGGATTCACCCCTCCACTTT.

This chain links TRBV13 with TRBJ2-3; 11 nucleotides align to TRBD2. Germline lookup yields CDR1 PRHDT and CDR2 FYEKMQ (reference sequence). The CDR3 is 13 residues long. V was pared by 5 bases and J by 11 bases, with 6 bases of the junction left unmatched. CDR3 sequence reads: CASSPRGTSGQYF. CDR3 DNA sequence: TGTGCCAGCAGCCCCAGAGGGACTAGCGGGCAGTATTTT.

The rearrangement uses TRBV15 and TRBJ2-2; 11 nucleotides align to TRBD2. The CDR3 runs to 19 residues. The germline V gene has CDR1 LNHNV and CDR2 YYDKDF (reference sequence). V lost 3 bases to trimming and J lost 4 bases; unmatched junction nucleotides: 13. Here the CDR3 DNA reads TGTGCCACCAGCAGTCGTCGAAGGACTAGCGGGTTATTCACCGGGGAGCTGTTTTTT. It is translated as CATSSRRRTSGLFTGELFF.

V is TRBV7-2 and J is TRBJ2-5; 7 nucleotides agree with TRBD1. CDR3 length equals 13 residues. Germline CDR1 and CDR2: SGHTA and FQGNSA. V shed 4 bases and J 5 bases; nucleotides not matched to a gene: 4. The CDR3: CASSWRTGETQYF. CDR3 nucleotide sequence: TGTGCCAGCAGCTGGAGGACAGGCGAGACCCAGTACTTC.

This chain joins TRBV6-5 and TRBJ1-5; D ambiguous. V was clipped by 2 bases and J by 8 bases, with 7 bases between them. The CDR3 has 12 residues. The germline V gene has CDR1 MNHEY and CDR2 SVGAGI. The CDR3 protein is CASSYPEEPQHF. The DNA for the CDR3 is TGTGCCAGCAGTTACCCAGAAGAGCCCCAGCATTTT.

The rearrangement links TRBV18 to TRBJ1-5; D uncertain. CDR1 is KGHSH and CDR2 is LQKENI in the germline V gene. V lost 3 bases and J 3 bases, leaving 12 bases between the germline ends. The CDR3 totals 15 residues. The CDR3 bases are TGTGCCAGCTCACCCACCGGGAGACTCAATCAGCCCCAGCATTTT. As protein: CASSPTGRLNQPQHF.

CDR3 in DNA: TGCAGCGTTGGTGATCCGCGGAGCTCCTACGAGCAGTACTTC. Protein: CSVGDPRSSYEQYF. The chain uses TRBV29-1 and TRBJ2-7; D unclear. This CDR3 spans 14 amino acids. With 4 bases removed from V and 0 bases from J, the gap between germline ends came to 13 bases. The V gene's germline CDR1 is SQVTM and CDR2 ANQGSEA.